The next 20 T cell receptor beta chains were all read from a single sample in a study of blood T cell repertoires in COVID-19. Repertoires were generated with immunoSEQ multiplex PCR, while TCRdb's copy carries only in-frame clones and drops some. The table has approximately 480,000 clones, about 90% seen once. The sequenced sample was PBMCs or T cells enriched from blood (not recorded which). The source is a woman aged 18-29 years who had recovered from COVID-19.

This clone came up once. The J gene is TRBJ2-7, the V gene TRBV3-1 (or the pseudogene TRBV3-2); D perhaps matches TRBD1 (6 bases). The germline V and J ends were trimmed by 3 bases and 6 bases, with 15 bases remaining between them. CDR1 and CDR2 (germline): LGHDT, YNNKEL (reference sequence). This CDR3 has 14 amino acids. The CDR3 is CASSQGRGIGEQYF. Here the CDR3 DNA reads TGTGCCAGCAGCCAGGGCAGGGGTATCGGCGAGCAGTACTTC.

This clone was seen a single time. The chain links TRBV7-9 to TRBJ2-5; 8 bases are a match to TRBD1. V trimming: 4 bases; J trimming: 3 bases; junction bases outside the gene matches: 4. This CDR3 is 14 amino acids long. Germline values: CDR1 SEHNR, CDR2 FQNEAQ (reference sequence). The chain's CDR3 is CASSSEDREETQYF. The CDR3 bases are TGTGCCAGCAGCTCAGAGGACAGGGAAGAGACCCAGTACTTC.

The gene calls are TRBV19 and TRBJ1-1, with unresolved D. This CDR3 contains 13 residues. V was shortened by 5 bases and J by 1 base, with 8 bases between the two germline ends. Looked up from germline, CDR1 is LNHDA and CDR2 is SQIVND (reference sequence). Here the CDR3 DNA reads TGTGCCAGTAGTCCGACAAGGAACACTGAAGCTTTCTTT. This codes for CASSPTRNTEAFF.

The chain has TRBV7-3 and TRBJ1-1; 7 nucleotides line up with TRBD1. Germline assignment: CDR1 SGHTA and CDR2 FQGTGA. CDR3 length equals 14 residues. With V trimmed by 5 bases and J by 5 bases, 8 bases remained unmatched. The chain's CDR3 is CASSLTGQGTEAFF. CDR3 coding DNA: TGTGCCAGCAGCCTGACAGGGCAGGGGACTGAAGCTTTCTTT. The variable domain in full, with the rest retrieved from reference TRBV7-3 and TRBJ1-1, is GAGVSQTPSNKVTEKGKYVELRCDPISGHTALYWYRQSLGQGPEFLIYFQGTGAADDSGLPNDRFFAVRPEGSVSTLKIQRTERGDSAVYLCASSLTGQGTEAFFGQGTRLTVV.

Regarding this clone: This specimen includes other DNA sequences encoding the same CDR3. The CDR3 protein is CASSLGTEETQYF. The DNA for the CDR3 is TGTGCCAGCAGCTTAGGCACAGAAGAGACCCAGTACTTC. The V call is TRBV11-3, the J call TRBJ2-5; D not resolved. Deletions cut 1 base from V and 3 bases from J, with 6 bases between. Germline lookup yields CDR1 SGHNT and CDR2 YENEEA. CDR3 length: 13 amino acids.

This clone showed up just once. The chain recombines TRBV28 with TRBJ2-7; 7 bases fit TRBD1. Losses at the gene ends were 3 bases for V and 7 bases for J; bases not matched to a gene: 12. Per the germline V gene, CDR1 is MDHEN and CDR2 is SYDVKM. The CDR3 totals 15 residues. Here the CDR3 reads CASSFSTRGQREQYF. The CDR3, as DNA: TGTGCCAGCAGTTTTTCCACGAGGGGGCAGAGGGAGCAGTACTTC.

A remark on this clone: Its ends do not fully match the called genes, so a read error is possible. The rearrangement joins TRBV29-1 to TRBJ2-7; 7 bases agree with TRBD2. This CDR3 contains 11 residues. Germline V gene lookup returns CDR1 SQVTM and CDR2 ANQGSEA. CDR3: CSVDTSGDLSF. The CDR3 coding sequence is TGCAGCGTTGATACAAGCGGGGACTTAAGCTTC.

This sequence joins TRBV6-6 and TRBJ1-5; D remains unclear. Germline CDR1 MNHNY, CDR2 SVGAGI (reference sequence). CDR3 length equals 15 residues. V was shortened by 0 bases and J by 7 bases, with 13 bases between the two germline ends. CDR3 nucleotide sequence: TGTGCCAGCAGTTACTCGCCAGGAATTCGGCAGCCCCAGCATTTT. It translates to CASSYSPGIRQPQHF.

This chain connects TRBV19 to TRBJ2-1; 14 nucleotides align to TRBD2. CDR1 and CDR2 from the germline V gene are LNHDA and SQIVND (reference sequence). The CDR3 length is 19 residues. With V trimmed by 1 base and J by 7 bases, 12 bases remained unmatched. This CDR3 is CASSIVSPGLAGAPNEQFF. The CDR3 DNA sequence: TGTGCCAGTAGTATAGTTTCCCCGGGACTAGCGGGGGCCCCGAATGAGCAGTTCTTC.

CDR3 bases: TGTGCCAGCAGTCCCACCTGGGACAGCCTAAATTCACCCCTCCACTTT. Amino acid sequence: CASSPTWDSLNSPLHF. This rearrangement joins TRBV27 to TRBJ1-6, with 7 bases aligning to TRBD1. This CDR3 has 16 amino acids. Germline lookup yields CDR1 MNHEY and CDR2 SMNVEV (reference sequence). Germline trimming cut 5 bases from V and 7 bases from J; bases unmatched to any gene: 11.

The rearrangement links TRBV11-2 to TRBJ1-5, with D maybe TRBD1 (5 bases). Trimming left V 0 bases short and J 3 bases short, with 9 bases between. Per germline, CDR1 SGHAT and CDR2 FQNNGV. There are 15 residues in the CDR3. CDR3 sequence: CASSLDGASNQPQHF. The DNA of the CDR3 is TGTGCCAGCAGCTTAGATGGGGCGTCCAATCAGCCCCAGCATTTT.

A word on this clone: The identical CDR3 is also encoded by other nucleotide sequences in the sample. The rearrangement links TRBV2 to TRBJ1-5, with D possibly TRBD1 on 6 matching bases. V lost 6 bases, J lost 0 bases, and 6 bases lay in between. This CDR3 region has 13 residues. Germline CDR1 is SNHLY and CDR2 is FYNNEI. The CDR3 DNA reads TGTGCCAGCAGGGACAGTAGCAATCAGCCCCAGCATTTT. The encoded protein is CASRDSSNQPQHF.

About this clone itself: Other DNA variants within this sample encode the same CDR3. The rearrangement joins TRBV18 to TRBJ1-1; TRBD1 agrees at 9 bases. CDR1 is KGHSH, CDR2 LQKENI, per germline. V gave up 6 bases and J gave up 3 bases; unmatched junction bases: 5. This CDR3 is built from 14 residues. The chain's CDR3 is CASSPGTGYTEAFF. The CDR3 DNA follows: TGTGCCAGCTCCCCCGGGACAGGGTACACTGAAGCTTTCTTT.

This clone showed up just a few times. The chain combines TRBV18 with TRBJ2-7; perhaps TRBD2 as D (7 bases). The ends were cut back, 0 bases at V and 3 bases at J, with 12 bases in the middle. The CDR3 covers 15 residues. Germline lookup yields CDR1 KGHSH and CDR2 LQKENI. The DNA of the CDR3 is TGTGCCAGCTCACCACCGGGGGGGGCAATCTACGAGCAGTACTTC. This encodes CASSPPGGAIYEQYF.

The chain is built from TRBV3-1 (or the pseudogene TRBV3-2) and TRBJ1-6, with 8 bases lining up with TRBD1. Trimming at V came to 0 bases and at J to 8 bases, leaving 3 bases not matched to a gene. The germline V gene encodes CDR1 LGHDT and CDR2 YNNKEL (reference sequence). The CDR3 length is 15 residues. The CDR3 DNA reads TGTGCCAGCAGCCAAGAGACAGGGGTAGATTCACCCCTCCACTTT. This encodes CASSQETGVDSPLHF.

The genes are TRBV18 and TRBJ1-1; D perhaps matches TRBD1 (6 bases). Between the trimmed V and J ends, which lost 3 bases and 2 bases, there was a span of 16 bases. The germline gives CDR1 KGHSH, CDR2 LQKENI. This CDR3 is 16 amino acids long. The CDR3 coding sequence is TGTGCCAGCTCACCTCGGCCAGGGGCCCTAAACACTGAAGCTTTCTTT. Protein: CASSPRPGALNTEAFF.

The chain employs TRBV9 and TRBJ2-5; the D is unclear. CDR1 and CDR2 (germline): SGDLS, YYNGEE. The V and J ends lost 0 bases and 4 bases respectively, with 13 bases between them. The CDR3 contains 15 residues. The CDR3 spells CASSVGGSRLETQYF. For the CDR3, the DNA is TGTGCCAGCAGCGTAGGCGGTAGCAGATTAGAGACCCAGTACTTC.

V usage is TRBV20-1 and J usage is TRBJ2-3; weak D call: TRBD2 (6 bases). The V gene lost 3 bases and the J gene lost 2 bases, with 18 bases spanning the gap. CDR1 is DFQATT, CDR2 SNEGSKA, per germline (reference sequence). This CDR3 region has 16 residues. The CDR3 bases are TGCAGTGCTAGTGAGGAGGGGCGGGGCCACACAGATACGCAGTATTTT. Residues: CSASEEGRGHTDTQYF.

The rearrangement links TRBV2 to TRBJ2-1, with D uncertain. The CDR3 contains 15 residues. The ends were cut back, 3 bases at V and 5 bases at J, with 14 bases in the middle. CDR1 and CDR2 (germline): SNHLY, FYNNEI. The CDR3 loop is CASSELRSLNNEQFF. The CDR3 DNA reads TGTGCCAGCAGTGAGCTACGGAGTTTAAACAATGAGCAGTTCTTC.

V and J are TRBV2 and TRBJ1-2; a weak D match, TRBD1 (6 bases). V gave up 2 bases and J gave up 4 bases, with 11 bases separating them. Germline values: CDR1 SNHLY, CDR2 FYNNEI. There are 14 residues in the CDR3. CDR3 DNA: TGTGCCAGCAGTGAACCTTGGACAGCCTATGGCTACACCTTC. Translating it yields CASSEPWTAYGYTF.